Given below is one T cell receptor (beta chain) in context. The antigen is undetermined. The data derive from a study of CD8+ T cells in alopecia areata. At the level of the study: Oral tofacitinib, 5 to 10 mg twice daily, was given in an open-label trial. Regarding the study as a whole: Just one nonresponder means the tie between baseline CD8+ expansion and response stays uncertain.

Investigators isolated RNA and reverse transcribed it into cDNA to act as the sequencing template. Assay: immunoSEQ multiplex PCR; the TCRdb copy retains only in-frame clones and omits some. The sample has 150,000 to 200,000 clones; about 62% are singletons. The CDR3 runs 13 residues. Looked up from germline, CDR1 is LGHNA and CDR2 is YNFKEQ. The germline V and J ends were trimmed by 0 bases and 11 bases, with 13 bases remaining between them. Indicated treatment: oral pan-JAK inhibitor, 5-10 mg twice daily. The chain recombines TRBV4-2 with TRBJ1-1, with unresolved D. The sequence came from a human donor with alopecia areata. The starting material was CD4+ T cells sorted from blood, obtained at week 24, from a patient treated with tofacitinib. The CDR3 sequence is CASSQDLMGSAFF. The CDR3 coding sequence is TGTGCCAGCAGCCAAGATTTGATGGGTAGCGCTTTCTTT.